The 17 T cell receptor beta chains below were found in one sample sequenced in a study of T cells after yellow fever vaccination. Each CDR3 protein is one row after TCRdb ran MiXCR on the 5' RACE reads. The repertoire has over 300,000 distinct CDR3 sequences, about 6.6% of them found once; the top ten carry roughly a sixth. The sequenced sample was PBMCs, obtained around 45 days after the first yellow fever vaccination. The receptors shown here come from a man aged 18 to 35 who received the YFV17D yellow fever vaccine.

This chain links TRBV6-6 with TRBJ1-2, with D unresolved. V gave up 2 bases and J gave up 8 bases, with 12 bases separating them. Germline-derived CDR1 and CDR2 are MNHNY and SVGAGI (reference sequence). The CDR3 covers 13 residues. The CDR3 reads CASSYPAVEGYTF. CDR3 nucleotides: TGTGCCAGCAGTTACCCGGCGGTGGAGGGCTACACCTTC.

This clonotype was counted at least ten times. The V call is TRBV7-8, the J call TRBJ1-4, with D possibly matching TRBD1 (6 bases). The CDR3 loop spans 15 amino acids. V lost 1 base, J lost 6 bases, and 12 bases lay in between. The germline gives CDR1 SGHVS, CDR2 FQNEAQ. CDR3 sequence reads: CASSLGGKGDEKLFF. CDR3 bases: TGTGCCAGCAGCTTAGGCGGGAAGGGGGATGAAAAACTGTTTTTT. The full variable domain, rest sourced from reference TRBV7-8 and TRBJ1-4, is GAGVSQSPRYKVAKRGQDVALRCDPISGHVSLFWYQQALGQGPEFLTYFQNEAQLDKSGLPSDRFFAERPEGSVSTLKIQRTQQEDSAVYLCASSLGGKGDEKLFFGSGTQLSVL.

This clonotype was counted a few times. V gene TRBV21-1 combines with J gene TRBJ2-7; TRBD2 is the table's D call and was not checked against the DNA. TRBV21-1 is given as a pseudogene. This CDR3 is 17 amino acids long. CDR3: CASSARTSGPSSYEQYV. DNA of the CDR3: TGTGCCAGCAGCGCGCGGACTAGCGGGCCGAGCTCCTACGAGCAGTACGTC.

A few counts support this clonotype. The chain carries TRBV20-1 and TRBJ1-5; D remains ambiguous. V was cut by 4 bases and J by 2 bases, with 15 bases left in between. CDR1 is DFQATT and CDR2 is SNEGSKA in the germline V gene (reference sequence). This CDR3 spans 15 amino acids. CDR3 DNA: TGCAGTGCTAACTCCGTCGAAGGCGGCAATCAGCCCCAGCATTTT. Translated: CSANSVEGGNQPQHF.

The J gene is TRBJ2-3, the V gene TRBV24-1; D is ambiguous. This CDR3 spans 13 amino acids. The V gene lost 4 bases and the J gene lost 3 bases, with 7 bases spanning the gap. Germline V gene sequence: CDR1 KGHDR, CDR2 SFDVKD. The CDR3 reads CATSDMGTDTQYF. CDR3 nucleotide sequence: TGTGCCACCAGTGACATGGGGACAGATACGCAGTATTTT.

V and J are TRBV4-3 and TRBJ1-3; D remains unclear. CDR1 is LGHNA, CDR2 YSLEER, per germline. V lost 3 bases and J lost 1, with 19 bases in between. The CDR3 extends over 18 amino acids. CDR3 sequence (DNA): TGCGCCAGCAGCCATAACAGCCCTGGCAGTGCTTCTGGAAACACCATATATTTT. The encoded protein is CASSHNSPGSASGNTIYF.

This rearrangement joins TRBV3-1 to TRBJ2-5; either TRBD1 or TRBD2 may fit D (5 bases each). Germline V gene data show CDR1 as LGHDT and CDR2 as YNNKEL (reference sequence). V was trimmed by 5 bases and J by 5 bases, leaving 15 bases between them. This CDR3 region has 14 residues. The CDR3 loop is CASSYQAGSETQYF. For the CDR3, the DNA is TGTGCCAGCAGCTACCAGGCAGGGAGTGAGACCCAGTACTTC.

The chain employs TRBV7-3 and TRBJ2-1; D gene uncertain. The CDR3 is 16 amino acids. Per the germline V gene, CDR1 is SGHTA and CDR2 is FQGTGA. Trimming took off 2 bases at V and 0 bases at J, with 11 bases between the two ends. CDR3 DNA: TGTGCCAGCAGCTTAGATACATCGAGCTCCTACAATGAGCAGTTCTTC. It translates to CASSLDTSSSYNEQFF.

This clonotype came up many times. V usage is TRBV10-3 and J usage is TRBJ2-3, with D perhaps TRBD1 (6 bases). CDR3 length: 14 residues. Per the germline V gene, CDR1 is ENHRY and CDR2 is SYGVKD. Trimming left V 4 bases short and J 1 base short, with 9 bases between. This CDR3 is CAISVGAGTDTQYF. The CDR3 bases are TGTGCCATCAGTGTGGGGGCCGGCACAGATACGCAGTATTTT.

The chain recombines TRBV25-1 with TRBJ1-4, with 7 bases matching TRBD1. The CDR3 is made up of 17 amino acids. Germline values: CDR1 MGHDK, CDR2 SYGVNS. V lost 5 bases and J lost 0; bases outside the gene matches: 9. CDR3 sequence (DNA): TGTGCCAGCAGTCCAAACAGGGGCCTTGCAACTAATGAAAAACTGTTTTTT. This translates into CASSPNRGLATNEKLFF.

The chain links TRBV14 to TRBJ2-5; TRBD2 might be the D (5 bases). V lost 4 bases and J lost 5, with 20 bases in between. The CDR3 is 16 residues long. Germline CDR1 SGHDN, CDR2 FVKESK. CDR3 DNA sequence: TGTGCCAGCAGCCCGGGGTACGGCCCCACGGATGAGACCCAGTACTTC. Its protein is CASSPGYGPTDETQYF.

J is TRBJ2-1 and V is TRBV10-2; TRBD1 matches at 8 bases. J was trimmed by 7 bases and V by 10 bases; bases with no gene match: 6. The V gene's germline CDR1 is WSHSY and CDR2 SAAADI. CDR3 length: 12 amino acids. CDR3 bases: TGCGCCATTAGGACAGGGAGTAATGAGCAGTTCTTC. Protein sequence: CAIRTGSNEQFF.

This clonotype appeared a few times. The chain is built from TRBV5-4 and TRBJ1-6; no clear D gene. Trimming removed 3 bases from V and 9 bases from J, with 13 bases in between. This CDR3 spans 14 amino acids. Germline CDR1 reads SGHNT; CDR2 reads YYREEE (reference sequence). The CDR3 reads CASSSTRNSSPLHF. As DNA, the CDR3 is TGTGCCAGCAGCTCCACCCGAAACAGTTCACCCCTCCACTTT.

This clonotype was seen more than once but under ten times. This sequence joins TRBV6-6 and TRBJ2-4; TRBD1 might be the D (6 bases). Germline CDR1 and CDR2: MNHNY and SVGAGI (reference sequence). This CDR3 has 13 residues. Trimming pared 5 bases from V and 10 bases from J, leaving 15 bases between. The CDR3 is CASSLELGGIQYF. CDR3 bases: TGTGCCAGCAGTCTCGAACTAGGGGGAATTCAGTACTTC.

The rearrangement joins TRBV6-1 to TRBJ1-1, with TRBD1 matching 7 bases. The CDR3 sequence is 16 residues long. Trimming removed 6 bases from V and 3 bases from J; junction bases left unmatched: 13. Germline lookup yields CDR1 MNHNS and CDR2 SASEGT. The CDR3 DNA sequence: TGTGCCAGCAGCGCACCCCAGGGGGAAGCGGACACTGAAGCTTTCTTT. This encodes CASSAPQGEADTEAFF.

V and J are TRBV10-3 and TRBJ2-1, with 10 nucleotides matching TRBD1. Germline-derived CDR1 and CDR2 are ENHRY and SYGVKD. V was pared by 10 bases and J by 3 bases, with 9 bases of the junction left unmatched. The CDR3 runs 15 residues. CDR3 nucleotide sequence: TGTGCCACACGACAAGGACAGGGGGGCTACAATGAGCAGTTCTTC. Residues: CATRQGQGGYNEQFF.

This clonotype was recorded a few times. This chain connects TRBV19 to TRBJ2-2, with a weak D call TRBD1 (6 bases). In germline, CDR1 is LNHDA, CDR2 SQIVND (reference sequence). The CDR3 contains 15 residues. V was clipped by 5 bases and J by 4 bases, with 14 bases between them. As DNA, the CDR3 is TGTGCCAGTAGTCCAGGGACACATACCACCGGGGAGCTGTTTTTT. It specifies CASSPGTHTTGELFF.